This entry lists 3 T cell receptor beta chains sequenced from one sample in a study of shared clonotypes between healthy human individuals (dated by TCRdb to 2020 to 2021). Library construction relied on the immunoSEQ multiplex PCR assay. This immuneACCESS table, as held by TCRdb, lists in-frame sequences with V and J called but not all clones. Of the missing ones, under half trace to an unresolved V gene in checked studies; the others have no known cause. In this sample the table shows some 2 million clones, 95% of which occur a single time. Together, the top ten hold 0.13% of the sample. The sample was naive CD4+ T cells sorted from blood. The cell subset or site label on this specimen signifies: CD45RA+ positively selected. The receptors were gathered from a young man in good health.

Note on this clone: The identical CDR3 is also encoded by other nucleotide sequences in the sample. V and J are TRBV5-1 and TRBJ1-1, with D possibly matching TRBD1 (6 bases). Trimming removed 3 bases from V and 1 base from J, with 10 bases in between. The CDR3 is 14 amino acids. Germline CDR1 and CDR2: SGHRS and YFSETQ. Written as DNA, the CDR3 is TGCGCCAGCAGCTGGGGGCCAGGGAACACTGAAGCTTTCTTT. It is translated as CASSWGPGNTEAFF.

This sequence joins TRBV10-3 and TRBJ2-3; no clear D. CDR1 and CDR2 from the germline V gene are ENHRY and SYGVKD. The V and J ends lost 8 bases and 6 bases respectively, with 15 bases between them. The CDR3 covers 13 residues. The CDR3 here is CAIEELGGDTQYF. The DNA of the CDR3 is TGTGCCATCGAAGAGCTCGGCGGCGATACGCAGTATTTT.

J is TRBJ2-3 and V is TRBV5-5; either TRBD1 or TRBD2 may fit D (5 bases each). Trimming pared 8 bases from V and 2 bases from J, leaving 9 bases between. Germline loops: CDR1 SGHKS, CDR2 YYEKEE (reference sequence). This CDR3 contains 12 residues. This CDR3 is CASGDPTDTQYF. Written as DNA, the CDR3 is TGTGCCAGTGGGGACCCCACAGATACGCAGTATTTT.